A selection of T cell receptor beta chains follows, all from one sample in a study of control samples from healthy donors and cancer patients. Profiled with immunoSEQ multiplex PCR; TCRdb holds only in-frame clones, not every one. The table lists more than 95,000 clones, 85% to 90% of them singletons. Sequencing input: PBMCs. The receptors come from a woman between 50 and 59 years old with colorectal cancer. Both conserved end residues are part of each CDR3. D genes are given only for firm matches. Not all rows give a size; the values are once, few, many and, for expanded clones, a class.

CDR3 protein	clone size	D gene	V gene	J gene
CASSPGQGGGLGGYTF	-	-	TRBV9	TRBJ1-2
CASSPWTSGRGETQYF	-	TRBD2	TRBV14	TRBJ2-5
CASSYRTEKNEKLFF	-	-	TRBV6-5	TRBJ1-4
CASSLDTLRTGLYEQYF	once	-	TRBV2	TRBJ2-7
CASSVSRGGRNEQFF	-	TRBD2	TRBV9	TRBJ2-1
CASTPQVVDSSFYEQFF	-	-	TRBV28	TRBJ2-1
CSASLSGGAVTDTQYF	-	TRBD2	TRBV20-1	TRBJ2-3
CASTPLDRNYGYTF	-	-	TRBV30	TRBJ1-2
CASSPGGSGNTIYF	-	-	TRBV7-3	TRBJ1-3
CASSDRDRGEQYF	-	TRBD1	TRBV6-1	TRBJ2-7
CASSSNVGQGITGELFF	-	TRBD1	TRBV7-9	TRBJ2-2
CASSLTGAGHGETQYF	-	-	TRBV5-1	TRBJ2-5
CASSQVWEDNQPQHF	-	-	TRBV4-1	TRBJ1-5
CASSYTGAGEQYF	-	-	TRBV6-5	TRBJ2-7
CASSLPQKTGYGYTF	-	-	TRBV6-5	TRBJ1-2
CASSLGPGQRNSYNEQFF	-	TRBD1	TRBV5-1	TRBJ2-1
CASSLGRNEAFF	-	-	TRBV12-5	TRBJ1-1
CASNPAGDYGYTF	-	-	TRBV19	TRBJ1-2
CASSTAGAGANYGYTF	-	-	TRBV19	TRBJ1-2
CASSLMTSTDTQYF	-	-	TRBV7-2	TRBJ2-3
CSVGLAMNTEAFF	-	-	TRBV29-1	TRBJ1-1
CASSLYGSSEAFF	-	-	TRBV5-1	TRBJ1-1
CASSYRGLGNTIYF	-	-	TRBV6-6	TRBJ1-3
CASSLAGGNNQPQHF	-	-	TRBV5-6	TRBJ1-5
CASSTSGGARETQYF	-	TRBD2	TRBV5-6	TRBJ2-5
CASSLEGTAYTF	-	-	TRBV11-2	TRBJ1-2
CASSLDRNNEQFF	-	-	TRBV7-3	TRBJ2-1
CASSLDWLNYGYTF	-	-	TRBV7-2	TRBJ1-2
CAWLGQGSTEAFF	-	TRBD1	TRBV30	TRBJ1-1
CASSGPPRSNYGYTF	-	-	TRBV9	TRBJ1-2
CASSEMTERYEQYF	-	-	TRBV6-1	TRBJ2-7
CASSLVGNTEAFF	-	-	TRBV11-2	TRBJ1-1
CASSQDLAGGREQYF	-	TRBD2	TRBV4-2	TRBJ2-7
CASSSDRWGTEAFF	-	TRBD1	TRBV5-4	TRBJ1-1
CASSDWDTEAFF	few	-	TRBV25-1	TRBJ1-1
CASSLLRSDREWAYSNQPQHF	-	TRBD1	TRBV5-1	TRBJ1-5
CASSSRDFLSYEQYF	-	-	TRBV11-2	TRBJ2-7
CASRLSNQPQHF	-	-	TRBV19	TRBJ1-5
CASSSGGTLRGYEQYF	few	TRBD2	TRBV5-4	TRBJ2-7
CASSTSGSGGGYTF	-	-	TRBV6-1	TRBJ1-2
CASSERGALAPEDEKLFF	-	-	TRBV6-1	TRBJ1-4
CASSLRRGRGETQYF	-	TRBD1	TRBV7-9	TRBJ2-5
CASSVGPLTDTQYF	-	-	TRBV9	TRBJ2-3
CASSRDRERFGNEQFF	-	TRBD1	TRBV6-6	TRBJ2-1